The clone carrying this T cell receptor (beta chain) was recorded many times. The antigen is not known. These data are taken from a study of identical twins. General study findings and limits: Insertion counts were lower in abundant cord blood beta clonotypes, a trend that memory repertoires did not show. Out-of-frame alpha sequences shared by twins were enriched for low generation probability. Conclusions rested on cross-sectional statistics rather than following the same donors.

A universal primer site was added by template switching, and unique molecular identifiers were carried by the cDNA. Each CDR3 protein gets one entry after TCRdb re-called the 5' RACE reads with MiXCR. This sample has a few hundred thousand distinct CDR3 sequences, with approximately 9.6% found just once. Per the germline V gene, CDR1 is LNHNV and CDR2 is YYDKDF (reference sequence). J was trimmed by 8 bases and V by 2 bases; bases with no gene match: 3. The CDR3 runs to 14 residues. The sample also formed part of further work on yellow fever vaccine responses in identical twins.

Material for sequencing was PBMCs. This sequence originates from a woman under 30 in good health. V gene TRBV15 combines with J gene TRBJ2-1; 10 bases fit TRBD2. This CDR3 is CATSRLAGVDEQFF. For the CDR3, the DNA is TGTGCCACCAGCAGACTAGCGGGAGTGGATGAGCAGTTCTTC.